This paragraph covers one TCR beta chain sequence. Once RNA had been extracted, it was reverse transcribed into cDNA to act as the sequencing template. The assay was immunoSEQ multiplex PCR, and TCRdb's table has in-frame clones only and misses some. The sample lists around 140,000 clones, roughly 50% occurring once. These data belong to a study of CD8+ T cells in alopecia areata. In germline, CDR1 is MNHNS, CDR2 SASEGT. This CDR3 region has 16 residues. Trimming left V 3 bases short and J 8 bases short, with 17 bases between. CD4+ and CD8+ T cells were sorted from PBMCs. The material was CD8+ T cells sorted from blood, obtained at week 0. The TCR was taken from a human donor with alopecia areata. The V call is TRBV6-1, the J call TRBJ1-6; D unresolved. This CDR3 is CASSDIAEEYHSPLHF. In nucleotides, the CDR3 is TGTGCCAGCAGTGACATTGCGGAGGAATACCATTCACCCCTCCACTTT.